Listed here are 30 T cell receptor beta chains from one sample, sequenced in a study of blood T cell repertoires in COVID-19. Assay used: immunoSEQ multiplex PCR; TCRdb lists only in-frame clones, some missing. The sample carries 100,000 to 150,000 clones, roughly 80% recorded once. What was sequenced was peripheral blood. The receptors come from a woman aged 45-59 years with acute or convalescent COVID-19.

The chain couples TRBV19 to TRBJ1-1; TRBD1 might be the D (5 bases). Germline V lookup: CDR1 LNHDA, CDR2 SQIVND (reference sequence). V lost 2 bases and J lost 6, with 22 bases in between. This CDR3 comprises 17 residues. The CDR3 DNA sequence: TGTGCCAGTAGTATAACGGTCGGCAGGGCCCGGAGCGCTGAAGCTTTCTTT. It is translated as CASSITVGRARSAEAFF.

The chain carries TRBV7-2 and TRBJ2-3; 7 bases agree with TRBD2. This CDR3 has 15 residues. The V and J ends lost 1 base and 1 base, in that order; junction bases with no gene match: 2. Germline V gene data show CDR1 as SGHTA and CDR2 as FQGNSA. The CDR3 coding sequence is TGTGCCAGCAGCTTAGGGCTAGCGGGCACAGATACGCAGTATTTT. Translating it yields CASSLGLAGTDTQYF.

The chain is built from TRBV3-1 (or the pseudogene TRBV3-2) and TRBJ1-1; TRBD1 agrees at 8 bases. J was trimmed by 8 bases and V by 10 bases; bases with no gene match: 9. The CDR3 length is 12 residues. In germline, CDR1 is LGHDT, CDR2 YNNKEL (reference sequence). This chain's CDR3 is CATVGQGGEAFF. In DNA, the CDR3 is TGTGCCACCGTCGGACAGGGCGGGGAAGCTTTCTTT.

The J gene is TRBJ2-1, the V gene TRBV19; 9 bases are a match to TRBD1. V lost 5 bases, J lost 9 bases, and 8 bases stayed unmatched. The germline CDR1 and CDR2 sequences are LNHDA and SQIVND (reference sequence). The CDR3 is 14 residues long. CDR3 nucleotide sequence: TGTGCCAGTAGTGCGGGACAGGGTCCCGGTGAGCAGTTCTTC. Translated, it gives CASSAGQGPGEQFF.

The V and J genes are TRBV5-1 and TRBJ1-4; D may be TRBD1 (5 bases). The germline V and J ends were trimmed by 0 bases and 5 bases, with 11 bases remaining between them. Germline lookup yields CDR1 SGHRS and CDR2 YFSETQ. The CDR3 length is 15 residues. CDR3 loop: CASSLVGVKNEKLFF. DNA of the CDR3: TGCGCCAGCAGCTTGGTAGGGGTGAAGAATGAAAAACTGTTTTTT.

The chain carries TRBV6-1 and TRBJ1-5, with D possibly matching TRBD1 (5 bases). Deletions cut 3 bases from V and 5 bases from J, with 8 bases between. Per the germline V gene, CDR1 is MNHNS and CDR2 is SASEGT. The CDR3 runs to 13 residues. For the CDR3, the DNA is TGTGCCAGCAGTGACGGGACTTATCAGCCCCAGCATTTT. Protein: CASSDGTYQPQHF.

The CDR3 DNA reads as TGTGCCAGCTCACCACTCTCAGAAAACGAGCAGTACTTC. As protein: CASSPLSENEQYF. This rearrangement joins TRBV18 to TRBJ2-7; D uncertain. V was shortened by 1 base and J by 5 bases, with 9 bases between the two germline ends. Germline loops: CDR1 KGHSH, CDR2 LQKENI. CDR3 length: 13 amino acids.

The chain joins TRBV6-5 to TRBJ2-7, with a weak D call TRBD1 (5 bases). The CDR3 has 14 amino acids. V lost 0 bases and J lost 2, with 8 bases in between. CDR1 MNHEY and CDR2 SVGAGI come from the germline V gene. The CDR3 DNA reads TGTGCCAGCAGTTACTCGAGGACAACCTACGAGCAGTACTTC. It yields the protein CASSYSRTTYEQYF.

Here the CDR3 reads CASSVTGSNGYTF. The CDR3 bases are TGTGCCAGCAGTGTGACAGGGTCCAATGGCTACACCTTC. The genes are TRBV27 and TRBJ1-2; 7 bases align to TRBD1. The CDR3 sequence is 13 residues long. Trimming at V came to 5 bases and at J to 6 bases, leaving 6 bases not matched to a gene. Germline CDR1 and CDR2: MNHEY and SMNVEV (reference sequence).

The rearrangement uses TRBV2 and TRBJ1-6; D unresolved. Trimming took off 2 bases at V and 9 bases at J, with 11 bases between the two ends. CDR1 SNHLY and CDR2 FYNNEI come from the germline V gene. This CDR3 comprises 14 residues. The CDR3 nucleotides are TGTGCCAGCAGTGAATCGGGGAGAGGTTCACCCCTCCACTTT. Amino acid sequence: CASSESGRGSPLHF. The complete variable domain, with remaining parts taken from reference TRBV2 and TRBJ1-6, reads EPEVTQTPSHQVTQMGQEVILRCVPISNHLYFYWYRQILGQKVEFLVSFYNNEISEKSEIFDDQFSVERPDGSNFTLKIRSTKLEDSAMYFCASSESGRGSPLHFGNGTRLTVT.

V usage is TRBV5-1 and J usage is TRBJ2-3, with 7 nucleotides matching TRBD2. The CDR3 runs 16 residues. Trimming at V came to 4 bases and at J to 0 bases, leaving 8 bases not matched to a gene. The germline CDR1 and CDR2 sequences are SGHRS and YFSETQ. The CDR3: CASSRRLASSTDTQYF. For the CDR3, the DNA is TGCGCCAGCAGCCGCCGACTAGCCTCAAGCACAGATACGCAGTATTTT. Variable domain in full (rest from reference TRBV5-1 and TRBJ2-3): KAGVTQTPRYLIKTRGQQVTLSCSPISGHRSVSWYQQTPGQGLQFLFEYFSETQRNKGNFPGRFSGRQFSNSRSEMNVSTLELGDSALYLCASSRRLASSTDTQYFGPGTRLTVL.

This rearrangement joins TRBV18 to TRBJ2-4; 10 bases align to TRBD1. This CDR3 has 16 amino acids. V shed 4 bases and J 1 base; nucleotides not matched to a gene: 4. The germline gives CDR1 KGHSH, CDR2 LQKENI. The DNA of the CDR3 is TGTGCCAGCTCACGAGGGACAGGGGTGGCCAAAAACATTCAGTACTTC. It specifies CASSRGTGVAKNIQYF.

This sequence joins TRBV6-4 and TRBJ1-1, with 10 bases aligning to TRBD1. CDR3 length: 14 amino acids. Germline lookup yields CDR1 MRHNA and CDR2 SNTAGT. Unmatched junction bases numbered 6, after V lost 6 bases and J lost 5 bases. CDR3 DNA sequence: TGTGCCAGCAGCCCGGACAGGGGGGATACTGAAGCTTTCTTT. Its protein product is CASSPDRGDTEAFF.

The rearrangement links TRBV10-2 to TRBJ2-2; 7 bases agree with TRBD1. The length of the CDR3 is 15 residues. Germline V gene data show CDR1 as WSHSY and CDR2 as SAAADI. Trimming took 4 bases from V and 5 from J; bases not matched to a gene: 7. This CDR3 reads CASSGQGGATGELFF. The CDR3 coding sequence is TGCGCCAGCAGTGGACAGGGTGGAGCAACCGGGGAGCTGTTTTTT.

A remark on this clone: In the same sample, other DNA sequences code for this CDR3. The CDR3 region is CASSPGQLNTEAFF. The CDR3 DNA is TGTGCCAGCTCACCCGGACAGCTGAACACTGAAGCTTTCTTT. The chain couples TRBV18 to TRBJ1-1; maybe TRBD1 (6 bases). The CDR3 extends over 14 amino acids. V was pared by 3 bases and J by 0 bases, with 8 bases between. Germline CDR1 reads KGHSH; CDR2 reads LQKENI.

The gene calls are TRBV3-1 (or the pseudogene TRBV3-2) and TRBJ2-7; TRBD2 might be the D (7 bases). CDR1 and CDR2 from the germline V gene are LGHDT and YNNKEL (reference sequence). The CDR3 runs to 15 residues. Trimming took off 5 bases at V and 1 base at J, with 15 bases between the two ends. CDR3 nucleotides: TGTGCCAGCAGCGGAGGGCGGGGGCCTTCCTACGAGCAGTACTTC. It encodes CASSGGRGPSYEQYF.

As DNA, the CDR3 is TGTGCCAGCAGTGAATCGACCGGGGGTGGCTCTGGGGCCAACGTCCTGACTTTC. Protein: CASSESTGGGSGANVLTF. The genes are TRBV6-4 and TRBJ2-6; D is possibly TRBD2 (6 bases). CDR1 and CDR2 (germline): MRHNA, SNTAGT. CDR3 length equals 18 residues. Trimming removed 3 bases from V and 0 bases from J, with 15 bases in between.

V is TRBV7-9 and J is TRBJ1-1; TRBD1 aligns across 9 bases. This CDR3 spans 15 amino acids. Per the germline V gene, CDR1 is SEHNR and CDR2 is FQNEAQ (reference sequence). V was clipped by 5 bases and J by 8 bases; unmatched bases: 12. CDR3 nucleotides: TGTGCCAGCAGCGGAGGGGGGACAGGGTTTGGAGAAGCTTTCTTT. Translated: CASSGGGTGFGEAFF.

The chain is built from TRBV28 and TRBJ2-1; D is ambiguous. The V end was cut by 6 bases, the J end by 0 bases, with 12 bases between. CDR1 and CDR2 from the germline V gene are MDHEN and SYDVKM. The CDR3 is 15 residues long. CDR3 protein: CASSLLEASYNEQFF. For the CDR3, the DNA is TGTGCCAGCAGCCTCCTTGAGGCCTCCTACAATGAGCAGTTCTTC.

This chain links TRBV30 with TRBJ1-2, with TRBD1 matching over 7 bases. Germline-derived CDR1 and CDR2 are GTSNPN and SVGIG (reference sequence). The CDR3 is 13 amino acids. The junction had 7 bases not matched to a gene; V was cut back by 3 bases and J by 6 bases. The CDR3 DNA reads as TGTGCCTGGAGACCTGACAGGGAAAATGGCTACACCTTC. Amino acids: CAWRPDRENGYTF. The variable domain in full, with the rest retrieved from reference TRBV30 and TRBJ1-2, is SQTIHQWPATLVQPVGSPLSLECTVEGTSNPNLYWYRQAAGRGLQLLFYSVGIGQISSEVPQNLSASRPQDRQFILSSKKLLLSDSGFYLCAWRPDRENGYTFGSGTRLTVV.

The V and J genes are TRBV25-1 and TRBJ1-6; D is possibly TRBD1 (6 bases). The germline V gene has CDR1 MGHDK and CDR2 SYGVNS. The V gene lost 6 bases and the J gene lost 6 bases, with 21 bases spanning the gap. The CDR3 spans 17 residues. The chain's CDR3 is CASRVTGTTGGNSPLHF. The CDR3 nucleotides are TGTGCCAGCAGGGTAACCGGGACAACTGGAGGTAATTCACCCCTCCACTTT.

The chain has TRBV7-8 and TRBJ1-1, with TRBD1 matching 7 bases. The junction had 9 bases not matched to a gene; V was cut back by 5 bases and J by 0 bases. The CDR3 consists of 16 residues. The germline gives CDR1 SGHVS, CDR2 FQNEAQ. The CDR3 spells CASSIGTGTVNTEAFF. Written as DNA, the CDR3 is TGTGCCAGCAGCATTGGAACAGGGACAGTGAACACTGAAGCTTTCTTT.

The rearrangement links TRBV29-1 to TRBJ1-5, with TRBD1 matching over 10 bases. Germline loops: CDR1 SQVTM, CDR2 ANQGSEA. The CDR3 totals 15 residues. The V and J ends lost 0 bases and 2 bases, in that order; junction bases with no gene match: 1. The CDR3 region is CSVEEGTGGNQPQHF. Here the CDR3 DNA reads TGCAGCGTTGAAGAGGGGACAGGGGGCAATCAGCCCCAGCATTTT.

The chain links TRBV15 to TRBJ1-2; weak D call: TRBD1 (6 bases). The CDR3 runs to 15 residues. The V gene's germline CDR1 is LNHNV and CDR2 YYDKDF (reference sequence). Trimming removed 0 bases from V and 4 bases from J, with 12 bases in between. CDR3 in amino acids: CATSRDTTGTYGYTF. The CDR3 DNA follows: TGTGCCACCAGCAGAGATACGACAGGAACCTATGGCTACACCTTC.

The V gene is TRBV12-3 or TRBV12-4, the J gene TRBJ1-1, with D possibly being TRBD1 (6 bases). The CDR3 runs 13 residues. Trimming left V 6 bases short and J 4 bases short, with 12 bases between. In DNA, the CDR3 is TGTGCCAGCAGCCTCGGACAGCTCACTGAAGCTTTCTTT. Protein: CASSLGQLTEAFF.

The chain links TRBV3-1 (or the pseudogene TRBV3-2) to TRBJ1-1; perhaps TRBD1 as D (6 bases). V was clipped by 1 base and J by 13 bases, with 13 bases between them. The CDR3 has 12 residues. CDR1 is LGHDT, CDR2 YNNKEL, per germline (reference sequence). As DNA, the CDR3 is TGTGCCAGCAGCCAAGGCAGGACAGTCCTTTTCTTT. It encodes CASSQGRTVLFF.

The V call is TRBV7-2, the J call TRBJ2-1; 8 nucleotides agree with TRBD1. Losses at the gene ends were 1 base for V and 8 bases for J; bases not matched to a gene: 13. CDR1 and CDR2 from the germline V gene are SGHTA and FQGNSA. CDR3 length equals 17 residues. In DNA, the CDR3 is TGTGCCAGCAGCTTAGTAACCCAAGATAGGACAGGGCATGAGCAGTTCTTC. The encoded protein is CASSLVTQDRTGHEQFF.

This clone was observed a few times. The CDR3 DNA sequence: TGCAGCGTGGGGGACAGCAACTATGGCTACACCTTC. It codes for CSVGDSNYGYTF. V is TRBV29-1 and J is TRBJ1-2, with 7 positions matching TRBD1. This CDR3 region has 12 residues. The junction had 3 bases not matched to a gene; V was cut back by 6 bases and J by 2 bases. The germline CDR1 and CDR2 sequences are SQVTM and ANQGSEA.

The CDR3 DNA follows: TGTGCCAGCAGTGGACAGGGGGCATATGAGCAGTTCTTC. Protein product: CASSGQGAYEQFF. The genes are TRBV2 and TRBJ2-1; TRBD1 matches at 10 bases. This CDR3 has 13 amino acids. The V gene end was trimmed by 4 bases and the J gene end by 8 bases; junction bases not matched to a gene: 2. CDR1 and CDR2 from the germline V gene are SNHLY and FYNNEI.

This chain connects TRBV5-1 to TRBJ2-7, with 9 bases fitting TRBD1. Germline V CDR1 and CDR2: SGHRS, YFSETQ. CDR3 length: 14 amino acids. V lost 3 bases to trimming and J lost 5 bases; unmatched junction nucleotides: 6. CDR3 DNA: TGCGCCAGCAGCTCCACAGGGGGCAGGGACGAGCAGTACTTC. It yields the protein CASSSTGGRDEQYF.